These T cell receptor beta chains were read from a single sample in a study of T cell repertoires in cytomegalovirus infection. TCRdb ran MiXCR on the reads and lists one entry per CDR3 protein. The data contain some 500,000 distinct CDR3 sequences, roughly 34% of them seen just once; the ten biggest clones take up 15% to 20%. These receptors have no known antigen. The sample was cultured PBMCs, taken from culture after CMV antigen stimulation. The receptors here all came from a human donor in good health (CMV status not recorded). Some clones in this sample may be carry-over from other donors' samples. The CDR3 runs from the conserved cysteine through the conserved F or W.

v_gene	CDR3aa
TRBV7-9	CASSTRQGLTQYF
TRBV7-2	CASSLDPSKNEQFF
TRBV7-6	CASSKTDRGRSGANVLTF
TRBV19	CASAGTGVSPLHF
TRBV6-4	CASSDSAGVGTDTQYF
TRBV12-3/TRBV12-4	CASSSRDSEGEQYF
TRBV20-1	CSASVRDSIYSNQPQHF
TRBV7-6	CASSLRTGGFEKLFF
TRBV11-1	CASSQTRGIRQETQYF
TRBV20-1	CSAGTSTSGRAGELFF
TRBV7-9	CASSLARTALETQYF
TRBV6-5	CASTRFPPGGVGNQPQHF
TRBV7-2	CASSLLTGYTEAFF
TRBV12-3/TRBV12-4	CASRGQGSYEQYF
TRBV5-8	CASSPIGERQYF
TRBV7-6	CASSLGAESTTDTQYF
TRBV6-2/TRBV6-3	CASSSQGIQPQHF
TRBV7-8	CASSGSSGNNAGELFF
TRBV28	CASSPTSGGYNEQFF
TRBV5-6	CASSSMDRGNQPQHF
TRBV28	CASTPLIPGQETQYF
TRBV7-2	CASSPVTSGRDTQYF